This T cell receptor beta chain was sequenced during a study of neurological immune-mediated disorders. Broader study findings: Sharing of CDR3 amino acid sequences among expanded clones across subjects was absent, suggesting private repertoires in all groups.

Trimming took off 7 bases at V and 2 bases at J, with 17 bases between the two ends. CDR1 is MDHEN, CDR2 SYDVKM, per germline. CDR3 size: 15 residues. The time point here: longitudinal time-point 2. Healthy control samples came from blood bank volunteers in Maryland, USA. With regard to this clonotype: Its matching antigen is unknown. Being one base from a much bigger clone, this may be a read error. No conserved phenylalanine or tryptophan is present at the end of the CDR3, so a read error is the likely explanation.

MiXCR was run by TCRdb on the 5' RACE reads, yielding one entry per CDR3 protein. The repertoire includes some 60,000 distinct CDR3 sequences, more than 9.5% of them detected once, and around an eighth sits in the top ten. Sequencing used PBMCs. The receptor was isolated from a man aged 25-40 years in good health. The chain combines TRBV28 with TRBJ1-2, with D maybe TRBD1 (6 bases). Here the CDR3 DNA reads TGTGCCAGCAAAGGACGCAGGGGCCGAAACTATGGCTACACCTTA. Its translation: CASKGRRGRNYGYTL.